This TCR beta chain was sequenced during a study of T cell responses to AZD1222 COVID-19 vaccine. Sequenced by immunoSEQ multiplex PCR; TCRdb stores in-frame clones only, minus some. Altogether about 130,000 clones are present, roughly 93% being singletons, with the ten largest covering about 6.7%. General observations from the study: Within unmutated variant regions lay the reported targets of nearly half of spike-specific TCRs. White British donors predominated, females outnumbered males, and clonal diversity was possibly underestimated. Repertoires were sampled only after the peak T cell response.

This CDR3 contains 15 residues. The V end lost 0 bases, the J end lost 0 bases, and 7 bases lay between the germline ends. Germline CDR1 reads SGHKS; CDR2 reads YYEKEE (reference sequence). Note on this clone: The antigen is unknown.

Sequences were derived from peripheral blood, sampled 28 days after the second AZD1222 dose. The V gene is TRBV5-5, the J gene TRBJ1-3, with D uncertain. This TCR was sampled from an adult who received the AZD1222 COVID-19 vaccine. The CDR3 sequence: CASSLGRSSGNTIYF. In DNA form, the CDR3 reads TGTGCCAGCAGCTTGGGCAGATCCTCTGGAAACACCATATATTTT.